Below are 28 T cell receptor beta chains sequenced from a single sample in a study of cytomegalovirus exposure and HLA in healthy donors. Amplification used 60 Vbeta primers and 13 Jbeta primers. Repertoires were generated with immunoSEQ multiplex PCR, while TCRdb's copy carries only in-frame clones and drops some. The table has 85,000 to 110,000 clones, 79% seen once. The specimen sequenced was PBMCs. These receptor sequences come from a man aged 50-59 years in good health and CMV-seropositive.

This clone was seen once. This rearrangement joins TRBV5-4 to TRBJ2-3; D may be TRBD2 (5 bases). Deletions cut 4 bases from V and 0 bases from J, with 12 bases between. Per the germline V gene, CDR1 is SGHNT and CDR2 is YYREEE (reference sequence). This CDR3 has 15 residues. CDR3 nucleotides: TGTGCCAGCAGCCGCGGAGGTTCTAGCACAGATACGCAGTATTTT. This encodes CASSRGGSSTDTQYF.

This clone was seen more than once but under ten times. The chain carries TRBV5-1 and TRBJ2-7; 9 nucleotides match TRBD2. Per the germline V gene, CDR1 is SGHRS and CDR2 is YFSETQ. J was trimmed by 4 bases and V by 0 bases; bases with no gene match: 5. The CDR3 is 15 residues long. The CDR3 loop is CASSLVSGGLYEQYF. CDR3 nucleotide sequence: TGCGCCAGCAGCTTGGTTAGCGGGGGACTTTACGAGCAGTACTTC.

The chain recombines TRBV7-3 with TRBJ2-7; 13 bases map to TRBD2. The CDR3 contains 20 residues. Per germline, CDR1 SGHTA and CDR2 FQGTGA. V gave up 5 bases and J gave up 2 bases; unmatched junction bases: 18. The CDR3 region has the DNA TGTGCCAGCAGCCTAATGGGCTCCACTAGCGGGAGGGGAAAGACCTACGAGCAGTACTTC. Its protein is CASSLMGSTSGRGKTYEQYF.

The rearrangement joins TRBV9 to TRBJ1-2; 7 bases are a match to TRBD1. The germline V gene has CDR1 SGDLS and CDR2 YYNGEE. The J segment lost 4 bases and the V segment lost 3 bases, leaving 6 bases of the junction unmatched. The CDR3 is made up of 14 amino acids. CDR3 coding DNA: TGTGCCAGCAGCGACGGGACAGCTGGCTATGGCTACACCTTC. This gives the protein CASSDGTAGYGYTF.

The rearrangement uses TRBV30 and TRBJ2-1, with TRBD2 identical over 10 bases. V was clipped by 0 bases and J by 4 bases; unmatched bases: 3. Germline values: CDR1 GTSNPN, CDR2 SVGIG (reference sequence). This CDR3 comprises 15 residues. The CDR3 region is CAWSVTSGIYNEQFF. The CDR3 coding sequence is TGTGCCTGGAGTGTAACTAGCGGGATATACAATGAGCAGTTCTTC.

This clone has only one observation. Its ends do not fully match the called genes, so a read error is possible. This chain links TRBV30 with TRBJ2-5; possibly TRBD2 for D (6 bases). The J call may be faulty, since TRBJ2-7 better matches the DNA end. CDR3 size: 12 residues. In germline, CDR1 is GTSNPN, CDR2 SVGIG (reference sequence). The CDR3 reads CALRRGSNEQYF. In nucleotides, the CDR3 is TGTGCCCTCCGGCGGGGCTCCAACGAGCAGTACTTC.

This chain's CDR3 is CASSFGQAANTGELFF. The DNA of the CDR3 is TGTGCCAGCAGTTTCGGACAGGCCGCGAACACCGGGGAGCTGTTTTTT. The chain employs TRBV6-6 and TRBJ2-2, with TRBD1 identical over 7 bases. With 4 bases clipped from V and 0 bases from J, the junction kept 5 bases outside the gene matches. CDR3 size: 16 residues. Germline values: CDR1 MNHNY, CDR2 SVGAGI (reference sequence).

The chain carries TRBV5-1 and TRBJ2-3, with 12 bases matching TRBD2. The CDR3 consists of 18 residues. Germline V lookup: CDR1 SGHRS, CDR2 YFSETQ. With 5 bases clipped from V and 6 bases from J, the junction kept 16 bases outside the gene matches. The CDR3 spells CASRTRGASGRAGDTQYF. As DNA, the CDR3 is TGCGCCAGCAGGACTCGGGGGGCTAGCGGGAGGGCCGGGGATACGCAGTATTTT.

The chain recombines TRBV28 with TRBJ1-1; tentatively, D is TRBD1 (6 bases). The germline CDR1 and CDR2 sequences are MDHEN and SYDVKM. This CDR3 is 10 amino acids long. The V and J ends lost 10 bases and 8 bases respectively, with 11 bases between them. The CDR3 sequence is CATQDREAFF. The CDR3 bases are TGTGCCACCCAGGACAGAGAAGCTTTCTTT.

The CDR3 DNA reads TGTGCCAGCAGCTTAAGTGGACAATGGGTGGATGGCTACACCTTC. Translating gives CASSLSGQWVDGYTF. This sequence joins TRBV7-2 and TRBJ1-2; the D gene is possibly TRBD1 (5 bases). The CDR3 contains 15 residues. V was trimmed by 2 bases and J by 6 bases, leaving 16 bases between them. From germline, CDR1 is SGHTA and CDR2 FQGNSA.

The chain is built from TRBV12-5 and TRBJ2-2; D call uncertain. CDR1 LGHNT and CDR2 FRNRAP come from the germline V gene. The CDR3 extends over 14 amino acids. Trimming left V 6 bases short and J 3 bases short, with 11 bases between. The CDR3 is CASGRALDTGELFF. The CDR3, as DNA: TGTGCTAGTGGACGAGCCTTGGACACCGGGGAGCTGTTTTTT. The entire variable domain, with the rest obtained from reference TRBV12-5 and TRBJ2-2, is as follows: DARVTQTPRHKVTEMGQEVTMRCQPILGHNTVFWYRQTMMQGLELLAYFRNRAPLDDSGMPKDRFSAEMPDATLATLKIQPSEPRDSAVYFCASGRALDTGELFFGEGSRLTVL.

This clone was counted once. This chain uses TRBV30 with TRBJ1-5; TRBD1 agrees at 10 bases. Losses at the gene ends were 1 base for V and 7 bases for J; bases not matched to a gene: 7. The CDR3 sequence is 15 residues long. The V gene's germline CDR1 is GTSNPN and CDR2 SVGIG (reference sequence). The CDR3 coding sequence is TGTGCCTGGAGTGCCCTGACAGGGGGCCAGCAGCCCCAGCATTTT. Protein product: CAWSALTGGQQPQHF.

The V call is TRBV19, the J call TRBJ1-5, with 9 bases lining up with TRBD1. The V and J ends lost 5 bases and 7 bases, in that order; junction bases with no gene match: 15. Germline-derived CDR1 and CDR2 are LNHDA and SQIVND (reference sequence). The CDR3 has 17 amino acids. Written as DNA, the CDR3 is TGTGCCAGTAGTTCAAGTCCCGGGACAGGGCCGGGGCAGCCCCAGCATTTT. Its translation is CASSSSPGTGPGQPQHF.

The chain employs TRBV28 and TRBJ1-3, with TRBD1 as a possible D gene (6 bases). CDR3 size: 16 residues. Germline CDR1 and CDR2: MDHEN and SYDVKM. V was trimmed by 3 bases and J by 5 bases, leaving 17 bases between them. The CDR3 reads CASSFPTFRGRNTIYF. The CDR3, as DNA: TGTGCCAGCAGTTTCCCCACTTTCAGGGGTAGAAACACCATATATTTT.

V and J are TRBV4-2 and TRBJ2-2, with 10 positions matching TRBD2. The junction had 8 bases not matched to a gene; V was cut back by 0 bases and J by 7 bases. The CDR3 length is 17 residues. CDR1 is LGHNA and CDR2 is YNFKEQ in the germline V gene. The CDR3 nucleotides are TGTGCCAGCAGCCAAGATCGGCTAGCGGGAGAGGGCGGGGAGCTGTTTTTT. Its protein is CASSQDRLAGEGGELFF.

The gene calls are TRBV25-1 and TRBJ2-3, with 9 positions matching TRBD1. This CDR3 contains 15 residues. CDR1 and CDR2 from the germline V gene are MGHDK and SYGVNS. V shed 6 bases and J 3 bases; nucleotides not matched to a gene: 7. CDR3 coding DNA: TGTGCCAGCAGCGTGACAGGGGGACTGACAGATACGCAGTATTTT. This sequence encodes CASSVTGGLTDTQYF.

This clone occurred many times. The chain carries TRBV4-3 and TRBJ1-5; possibly TRBD1 for D (5 bases). V was shortened by 0 bases and J by 5 bases, with 14 bases between the two germline ends. Germline V lookup: CDR1 LGHNA, CDR2 YSLEER. There are 16 residues in the CDR3. The DNA for the CDR3 is TGCGCCAGCAGCCAAGATGGAGGGGTTGGGTATCAGCCCCAGCATTTT. Protein: CASSQDGGVGYQPQHF.

The V call is TRBV5-1, the J call TRBJ2-2; 8 nucleotides line up with TRBD1. The V gene end was trimmed by 3 bases and the J gene end by 0 bases; junction bases not matched to a gene: 4. Germline CDR1 SGHRS, CDR2 YFSETQ. The CDR3 contains 16 residues. Written as DNA, the CDR3 is TGCGCCAGCAGCTCCCAGACAGGGGCGAACACCGGGGAGCTGTTTTTT. It yields the protein CASSSQTGANTGELFF.

The rearrangement uses TRBV28 and TRBJ1-2; perhaps TRBD1 as D (6 bases). Germline V gene lookup returns CDR1 MDHEN and CDR2 SYDVKM. This CDR3 has 14 residues. V was clipped by 4 bases and J by 4 bases, with 13 bases between them. CDR3 nucleotide sequence: TGTGCCAGCAGTTCCCCCCAGGGGAGCTATGGCTACACCTTC. This translates into CASSSPQGSYGYTF.

The J gene is TRBJ2-5, the V gene TRBV21-1; TRBD1 is the table's D call and was not checked against the DNA. TRBV21-1 is a known pseudogene. This CDR3 comprises 19 residues. CDR3 residues: CASSKAQGEFEVAQETQYF. Written as DNA, the CDR3 is TGTGCCAGCAGCAAAGCACAGGGAGAGTTCGAAGTAGCTCAAGAGACCCAGTACTTC.

This clone was seen a handful of times. The J gene is TRBJ2-5, the V gene TRBV27; 14 bases line up with TRBD2. V lost 6 bases, J lost 7 bases, and 7 bases stayed unmatched. This CDR3 has 15 residues. In germline, CDR1 is MNHEY, CDR2 SMNVEV (reference sequence). The CDR3 DNA reads TGTGCCAGCAGCCCGACTAGCGGGAGGGCGGTGACCCAGTACTTC. Protein product: CASSPTSGRAVTQYF.

V gene TRBV19 combines with J gene TRBJ2-5, with D possibly being TRBD1 (6 bases). Germline CDR1 and CDR2: LNHDA and SQIVND (reference sequence). The V gene lost 3 bases and the J gene lost 3 bases, with 14 bases spanning the gap. The CDR3 sequence is 15 residues long. CDR3 sequence (DNA): TGTGCCAGTAGTATCGAGGGCAGGGGCGAAGAGACCCAGTACTTC. Protein sequence: CASSIEGRGEETQYF.

The rearrangement joins TRBV7-3 to TRBJ2-6; 7 nucleotides line up with TRBD2. CDR3 length equals 21 residues. In germline, CDR1 is SGHTA, CDR2 FQGTGA. Trimming removed 4 bases from V and 2 bases from J; junction bases left unmatched: 20. The CDR3 DNA is TGTGCCAGCAGCTCCTTACCGTCCCCCGGGAGGTTGCGGACTGGGGCCAACGTCCTGACTTTC. Its protein is CASSSLPSPGRLRTGANVLTF.

This chain joins TRBV2 and TRBJ1-3; the D gene is possibly TRBD1 (5 bases). Germline V gene sequence: CDR1 SNHLY, CDR2 FYNNEI. With 4 bases removed from V and 1 base from J, the gap between germline ends came to 11 bases. The CDR3 has 15 amino acids. CDR3 coding DNA: TGTGCCAGCAGTGTTCTCAGGGTGTCTGGAAACACCATATATTTT. It is translated as CASSVLRVSGNTIYF.

V is TRBV11-2 and J is TRBJ2-1, with a weak D call TRBD1 (5 bases). The CDR3 covers 13 residues. Germline CDR1 and CDR2: SGHAT and FQNNGV. The V end lost 1 base, the J end lost 7 bases, and 8 bases lay between the germline ends. The CDR3 protein is CASSLGGPNEQFF. The CDR3 region has the DNA TGTGCCAGCAGCTTAGGGGGCCCGAATGAGCAGTTCTTC.

The rearrangement uses TRBV6-5 and TRBJ1-1; D is possibly TRBD1 (6 bases). The CDR3 runs to 16 residues. Germline V lookup: CDR1 MNHEY, CDR2 SVGAGI. Trimming took off 2 bases at V and 1 base at J, with 14 bases between the two ends. In DNA form, the CDR3 reads TGTGCCAGCAGTTACATACAGGCACAGGGGAACACTGAAGCTTTCTTT. It yields the protein CASSYIQAQGNTEAFF.

CDR3 coding DNA: TGTGCCAGCAGTCCACCGGGACAGTACAATGAGCAGTTCTTC. This encodes CASSPPGQYNEQFF. This chain uses TRBV28 with TRBJ2-1; 7 bases fit TRBD1. Per germline, CDR1 MDHEN and CDR2 SYDVKM. The ends lost 5 bases at V and 4 bases at J; junction bases unmatched: 5. The CDR3 has 14 residues.

The chain has TRBV28 and TRBJ2-4, with 9 bases aligning to TRBD1. The CDR3 loop spans 19 amino acids. Looked up from germline, CDR1 is MDHEN and CDR2 is SYDVKM. V dropped 3 bases and J dropped 1; count of bases not matched to a gene: 13. CDR3 nucleotides: TGTGCCAGCAGTTTGGTCGGGGACAGGGAAGGCAATGCCAAAAACATTCAGTACTTC. Protein: CASSLVGDREGNAKNIQYF.